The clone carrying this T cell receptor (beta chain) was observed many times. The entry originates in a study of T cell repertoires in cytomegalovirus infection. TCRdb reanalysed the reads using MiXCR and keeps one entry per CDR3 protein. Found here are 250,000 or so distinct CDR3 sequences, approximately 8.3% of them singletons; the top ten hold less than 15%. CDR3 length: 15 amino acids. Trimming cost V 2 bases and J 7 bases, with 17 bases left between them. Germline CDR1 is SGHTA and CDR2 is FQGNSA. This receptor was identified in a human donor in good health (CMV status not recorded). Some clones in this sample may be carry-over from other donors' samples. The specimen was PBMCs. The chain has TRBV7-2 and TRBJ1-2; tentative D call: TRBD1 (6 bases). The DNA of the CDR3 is TGTGCCAGCAGCTTAAATACCGGGACAAGAGGTGGCTACACCTTC. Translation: CASSLNTGTRGGYTF.